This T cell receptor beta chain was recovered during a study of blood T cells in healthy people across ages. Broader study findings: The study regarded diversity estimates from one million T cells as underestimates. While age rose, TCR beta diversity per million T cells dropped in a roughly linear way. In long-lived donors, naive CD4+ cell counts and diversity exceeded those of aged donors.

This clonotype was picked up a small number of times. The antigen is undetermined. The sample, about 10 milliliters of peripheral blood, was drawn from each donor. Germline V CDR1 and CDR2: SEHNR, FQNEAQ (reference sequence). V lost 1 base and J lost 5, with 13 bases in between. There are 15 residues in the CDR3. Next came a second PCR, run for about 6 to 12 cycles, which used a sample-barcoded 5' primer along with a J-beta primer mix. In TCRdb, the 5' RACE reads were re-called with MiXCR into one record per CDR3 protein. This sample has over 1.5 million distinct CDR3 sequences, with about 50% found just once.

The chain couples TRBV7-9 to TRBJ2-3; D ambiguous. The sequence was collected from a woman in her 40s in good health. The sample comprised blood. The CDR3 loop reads CASSLDLTVEDTQYF. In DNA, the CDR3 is TGTGCCAGCAGCTTAGATTTGACGGTGGAAGATACGCAGTATTTT.